The TCR beta chain described here comes from a study of response to subunit inactivated influenza vaccine. TCRdb fed the RT-PCR reads into MiXCR, producing one record per CDR3 protein. The table has about 650,000 distinct CDR3 sequences, about 15% seen once; the top ten hold roughly 11%. This specimen was PBMCs from blood, taken approximately 13 days after vaccination. The sequence derives from a man in his fifties or sixties who received an inactivated influenza vaccine.

CDR3 region: CASSENPGTGVEQYF. Here the CDR3 DNA reads TGTGCCAGCAGTGAAAACCCCGGGACAGGGGTCGAGCAGTACTTC. The V and J genes are TRBV6-1 and TRBJ2-7; 10 bases are shared with TRBD1. CDR1 and CDR2 from the germline V gene are MNHNS and SASEGT. V lost 2 bases to trimming and J lost 6 bases; unmatched junction nucleotides: 7. The CDR3 sequence is 15 residues long.